These 2 T cell receptor beta chains originate from one sample sequenced in a study of shared clonotypes between healthy human individuals. This table comes from immunoSEQ multiplex PCR, and its TCRdb copy is limited to in-frame clones, with some not included. Found here are nearly 1 million clones, about 80% of them singletons; the top ten hold around 1.5%. Sequenced material: memory CD4+ T cells sorted from blood. Subset in this sample: CD45RA-negative fraction. These receptors originate from a man younger than 35 in good health.

CDR3: CASSLGVGSGANVLTF. The CDR3 nucleotides are TGTGCCAGCAGCTTAGGCGTCGGCTCTGGGGCCAACGTCCTGACTTTC. The genes are TRBV7-6 and TRBJ2-6; D not resolved. The germline V and J ends were trimmed by 1 base and 0 bases, with 7 bases remaining between them. CDR1 and CDR2 (germline): SGHVS, FNYEAQ. The CDR3 is 16 residues long.

The chain is built from TRBV2 and TRBJ2-5; D is perhaps TRBD2 (5 bases). Per germline, CDR1 SNHLY and CDR2 FYNNEI. This CDR3 spans 14 amino acids. V lost 5 bases and J lost 1, with 11 bases in between. The CDR3 nucleotides read TGTGCCAGCAGTCCCACTAGATTCCAAGAGACCCAGTACTTC. Its protein product is CASSPTRFQETQYF. The full variable domain, with the rest looked up from reference TRBV2 and TRBJ2-5, is EPEVTQTPSHQVTQMGQEVILRCVPISNHLYFYWYRQILGQKVEFLVSFYNNEISEKSEIFDDQFSVERPDGSNFTLKIRSTKLEDSAMYFCASSPTRFQETQYFGPGTRLLVL.